The 18 T cell receptor beta chains given below trace back to one sample, sequenced in a study of T-cell reconstitution after alpha-beta-depleted transplantation in children. Unique molecular identifiers were incorporated into the prepared TCRbeta library. TCRdb redid the calling of the PCR reads with MiXCR, one entry per CDR3 protein. The sample records some 530,000 distinct CDR3 sequences, about an eighth being singletons. The sample consisted of PBMCs from the stem cell graft donor, taken from the stem cell graft. These receptors came from a human donor who donated a stem cell graft to a child with combined immunodeficiency.

This clonotype was observed a few times. The chain joins TRBV14 to TRBJ2-5, with D perhaps TRBD2 (6 bases). Germline V gene data show CDR1 as SGHDN and CDR2 as FVKESK. The CDR3 sequence is 13 residues long. V was cut by 4 bases and J by 7 bases, with 13 bases left in between. This chain's CDR3 is CASSLAPGGTQYF. The CDR3 DNA is TGTGCCAGCAGCCTCGCCCCCGGGGGGACCCAGTACTTC.

The sample holds many counts of this clonotype. This chain links TRBV30 with TRBJ1-5; D possibly corresponds to TRBD1 (5 bases). Trimming took off 3 bases at V and 0 bases at J, with 9 bases between the two ends. The CDR3 is made up of 14 amino acids. From germline, CDR1 is GTSNPN and CDR2 SVGIG (reference sequence). The CDR3 loop reads CAWRQGNSNQPQHF. Here the CDR3 DNA reads TGTGCCTGGAGGCAGGGAAATAGCAATCAGCCCCAGCATTTT.

The chain links TRBV6-5 to TRBJ2-1; a possible D gene is TRBD1 (7 bases). The CDR3 sequence is 18 residues long. Trimming removed 4 bases at V and 5 bases at J, with 24 bases between. CDR1 MNHEY and CDR2 SVGAGI come from the germline V gene. CDR3 sequence (DNA): TGTGCCAGCAGTTTCACTGCACAGGGGCTGGGGGGTGACAATGAGCAGTTCTTC. This sequence encodes CASSFTAQGLGGDNEQFF.

This clonotype was found many times. CDR3 loop: CASSTLGPEQFF. CDR3 nucleotide sequence: TGTGCCAGCAGTACCCTAGGTCCTGAGCAGTTCTTC. The chain is built from TRBV7-2 and TRBJ2-1, with no clear D. Germline values: CDR1 SGHTA, CDR2 FQGNSA. Trimming cost V 6 bases and J 9 bases, with 12 bases left between them. This CDR3 comprises 12 residues.

CDR3 nucleotides: TGTGCCAGCAGCCTCGGGGTCTCCTCCGTCGATGAGCAGTTCTTC. Amino acids: CASSLGVSSVDEQFF. The chain has TRBV7-8 and TRBJ2-1; TRBD2 is a possible D gene (5 bases). Germline assignment: CDR1 SGHVS and CDR2 FQNEAQ. The CDR3 totals 15 residues. Deletions cut 5 bases from V and 8 bases from J, with 19 bases between.

This clonotype has a count of ten or more. V gene TRBV29-1 combines with J gene TRBJ2-7; D gene ambiguous. V dropped 3 bases and J dropped 2 bases, with 8 bases sitting between them. The CDR3 totals 12 residues. The germline gives CDR1 SQVTM, CDR2 ANQGSEA. This CDR3 reads CSVESVTYEQYF. The CDR3 DNA is TGCAGCGTTGAGTCGGTTACCTACGAGCAGTACTTC.

This clonotype was seen at least ten times. This chain uses TRBV5-1 with TRBJ1-2; a possible D gene is TRBD1 (6 bases). This CDR3 is built from 13 residues. Trimming shortened V by 1 base and J by 8 bases, and 12 bases separated the two germline ends. The germline V gene has CDR1 SGHRS and CDR2 YFSETQ. CDR3 region: CASSLPGGEGYTF. CDR3 sequence (DNA): TGCGCCAGCAGCTTGCCGGGGGGCGAAGGCTACACCTTC.

A few counts support this clonotype. V gene TRBV5-4 combines with J gene TRBJ2-1, with TRBD2 matching over 7 bases. Trimming removed 4 bases from V and 2 bases from J; junction bases left unmatched: 6. Germline V gene lookup returns CDR1 SGHNT and CDR2 YYREEE (reference sequence). The CDR3 contains 15 residues. CDR3 in DNA: TGTGCCAGCAGCCTCTGGCGGGAGACCTACAATGAGCAGTTCTTC. Amino acids: CASSLWRETYNEQFF.

This rearrangement joins TRBV5-1 to TRBJ2-7, with TRBD1 identical over 7 bases. After removal of 4 bases from V and 3 bases from J, the junction contained 7 bases not matched to a gene. This CDR3 spans 14 amino acids. From germline, CDR1 is SGHRS and CDR2 YFSETQ. DNA for the CDR3: TGCGCCAGCAGCACCCTCCGGGACAGCTACGAGCAGTACTTC. It is translated as CASSTLRDSYEQYF.

This clonotype showed up many times. This rearrangement joins TRBV29-1 to TRBJ2-1; 7 nucleotides line up with TRBD1. V was clipped by 7 bases and J by 9 bases; unmatched bases: 12. Germline V lookup: CDR1 SQVTM, CDR2 ANQGSEA. The CDR3 loop spans 13 amino acids. The CDR3 DNA reads as TGCAGCGGACGACAGGGTAGGAATGTTGAGCAGTTCTTC. This codes for CSGRQGRNVEQFF.

This clonotype was seen at least ten times. The chain employs TRBV6-2 or TRBV6-3 and TRBJ1-2; unclear D gene. Germline lookup yields CDR1 MNHEY and CDR2 SVGEGT. V lost 0 bases, J lost 7 bases, and 12 bases lay in between. The length of the CDR3 is 14 residues. The CDR3 spells CASSYSNSLGGYTF. CDR3 nucleotide sequence: TGTGCCAGCAGTTACTCGAACAGCTTGGGTGGCTACACCTTC.

This clonotype was seen ten or more times. The gene calls are TRBV12-3 or TRBV12-4 and TRBJ2-1; D is unresolved. Trimming stripped 5 bases from V and 6 bases from J, with 5 bases between. The CDR3 sequence is 11 residues long. CDR3 region: CASSPINEQFF. For the CDR3, the DNA is TGTGCCAGCAGTCCCATCAATGAGCAGTTCTTC.

V usage is TRBV20-1 and J usage is TRBJ1-5, with a tentative D call TRBD1 (5 bases). V shed 3 bases and J shed 5 bases, with 14 bases lying between them. Germline values: CDR1 DFQATT, CDR2 SNEGSKA (reference sequence). This CDR3 region has 14 residues. The CDR3 nucleotides read TGCAGTGCTAGTCTAAGGACAACTGATCAGCCCCAGCATTTT. Translating gives CSASLRTTDQPQHF.

The V and J genes are TRBV6-2 or TRBV6-3 and TRBJ2-3; 9 bases are a match to TRBD2. Per the germline V gene, CDR1 is MNHEY and CDR2 is SVGEGT. The CDR3 has 17 amino acids. V was pared by 6 bases and J by 4 bases, with 14 bases of the junction left unmatched. DNA for the CDR3: TGTGCCAGCAGCCCCCTTGGCGGGAGGGCCGCGGCAGATACGCAGTATTTT. Protein product: CASSPLGGRAAADTQYF.

This clonotype occurred many times. V is TRBV7-9 and J is TRBJ2-3; no firm D call. Germline V gives CDR1 SEHNR, CDR2 FQNEAQ (reference sequence). V lost 1 base to trimming and J lost 3 bases, with 5 bases between them. The CDR3 runs to 13 residues. The CDR3 protein is CASSLGWTDTQYF. The DNA of the CDR3 is TGTGCCAGCAGCTTAGGTTGGACAGATACGCAGTATTTT.

The chain recombines TRBV6-2 or TRBV6-3 with TRBJ2-5, with D possibly being TRBD1 (5 bases). CDR3 length: 12 amino acids. The germline V gene encodes CDR1 MNHEY and CDR2 SVGEGT. V lost 6 bases and J lost 9, with 14 bases in between. As DNA, the CDR3 is TGTGCCAGCAGGCCCCCCGGCAGGGCCCAGTACTTC. Translated, it gives CASRPPGRAQYF.

This clonotype has ten or more counts. The chain links TRBV18 to TRBJ2-1; 7 nucleotides agree with TRBD2. The CDR3 runs 16 residues. Germline-derived CDR1 and CDR2 are KGHSH and LQKENI. Losses at the gene ends were 3 bases for V and 3 bases for J; bases not matched to a gene: 8. The CDR3 region has the DNA TGTGCCAGCTCACCCGAGACTAGCTCCTACTACAATGAGCAGTTCTTC. Translation: CASSPETSSYYNEQFF.

The table lists this clonotype with a few counts. This sequence joins TRBV7-8 and TRBJ2-5; 7 bases match TRBD1. The CDR3 totals 14 residues. Germline lookup yields CDR1 SGHVS and CDR2 FQNEAQ. With 2 bases clipped from V and 5 bases from J, the junction kept 5 bases outside the gene matches. This CDR3 is CASSLRQGPETQYF. In DNA, the CDR3 is TGTGCCAGCAGCTTACGACAGGGTCCGGAGACCCAGTACTTC. Variable domain in full (rest from reference TRBV7-8 and TRBJ2-5): GAGVSQSPRYKVAKRGQDVALRCDPISGHVSLFWYQQALGQGPEFLTYFQNEAQLDKSGLPSDRFFAERPEGSVSTLKIQRTQQEDSAVYLCASSLRQGPETQYFGPGTRLLVL.